Included here is one T cell receptor beta chain sequence, with context. The antigen is not known. Distinct nucleotide sequences in the sample also encode this CDR3. This sample was included in a study of CD4+ T cells in melanoma. Overall study results and limits: A reported correlation linked neoantigen-specific CD4+ T cells to CD8+, macrophage and B cell function. In melanoma, neoantigen-specific CD4+ T cells reportedly differed in differentiation state.

Trimming removed 2 bases at V and 2 bases at J, with 6 bases between. Germline CDR1 reads SEHNR; CDR2 reads FQNEAQ (reference sequence). The CDR3 totals 13 residues. TCRdb's copy holds only in-frame clones and misses some; the assay was immunoSEQ multiplex PCR. The sample has about 140,000 clones; 80% to 95% are singletons. This TCR was recovered from a human donor with melanoma. V gene TRBV7-9 combines with J gene TRBJ1-1; D call uncertain. CDR3 coding DNA: TGTGCCAGCAGCTTAACGGGTAACACTGAAGCTTTCTTT. Its translation: CASSLTGNTEAFF.